This T cell receptor beta chain was sequenced for a study of CD8+CD57+ T cells in acquired aplastic anemia. Notes on the study in general: Overlapping CD8+ CDR3 repertoires of patients and controls contained some 30 shared sequences.

The study profiled TCR beta VDJ and CDR3 using genomic DNA as template. TCRdb ran MiXCR on the reads and lists one entry per CDR3 protein. Altogether 150,000 or so distinct CDR3 sequences are present, around 48% being singletons, with the ten largest covering approximately 1%. Trimming pared 4 bases from V and 4 bases from J, leaving 14 bases between. This CDR3 spans 14 amino acids. The germline CDR1 and CDR2 sequences are SGHRS and YFSETQ. Points on this clonotype: What it binds is not known.

Sequenced patients had shown CD8+CD57+ cell expansion by flow cytometry. The rearrangement uses TRBV5-1 and TRBJ1-2; D is ambiguous. Material for sequencing was sorted CD4+, CD8+, or CD8+CD57+ T cells (not recorded which) from PBMCs. This clonotype originated in a human donor with aplastic anemia. CDR3 sequence reads: CASSTSTGSYGYTF. The CDR3 DNA reads TGCGCCAGCAGCACCTCTACGGGGAGCTATGGCTACACCTTC. Using reference TRBV5-1 and TRBJ1-2 for the parts outside the CDR3, the full variable domain is KAGVTQTPRYLIKTRGQQVTLSCSPISGHRSVSWYQQTPGQGLQFLFEYFSETQRNKGNFPGRFSGRQFSNSRSEMNVSTLELGDSALYLCASSTSTGSYGYTFGSGTRLTVV.